This is a list of T cell receptor beta chains from one sample in a study of memory CD4+ T cells and cytomegalovirus serostatus. The assay was immunoSEQ multiplex PCR, and TCRdb's table has in-frame clones only and misses some. This sample yields 60,000 or so clones, of which around 82% are seen a single time; around 0.5% belongs to the top ten. Sequencing input: memory CD4+ T cells from blood. The source of these receptors is an adult in good health and CMV-seronegative. Some clones in this sample may be carry-over from other donors' samples. Each CDR3 is given with its conserved first and last residue. D genes are given only for firm matches. Clone sizes are given selectively: once, few, many, or a class where the clone is expanded.

J gene: TRBJ1-1
clone size: -
V gene: TRBV5-6
D gene: TRBD1
CDR3 protein: CASSLQGAAFF
CDR3 DNA: TGTGCCAGCAGCCTACAGGGGGCAGCTTTCTTT

J gene: TRBJ2-6
clone size: -
V gene: TRBV11-2
D gene: -
CDR3 protein: CASSLEVGPGANVLTF
CDR3 DNA: TGTGCCAGCAGCTTAGAAGTGGGCCCTGGGGCCAACGTCCTGACTTTC

J gene: TRBJ2-7
clone size: few
V gene: TRBV7-2
D gene: -
CDR3 protein: CASSPGWAYEQYF
CDR3 DNA: TGTGCCAGCAGCCCGGGGTGGGCCTACGAGCAGTACTTC

J gene: TRBJ1-2
clone size: -
V gene: TRBV28
D gene: -
CDR3 protein: CASSTPRHTNYGYTF
CDR3 DNA: TGTGCCAGCAGTACGCCAAGGCACACTAACTATGGCTACACCTTC

J gene: TRBJ1-1
clone size: -
V gene: TRBV10-3
D gene: -
CDR3 protein: CAISESAGTKTEAFF
CDR3 DNA: TGTGCCATCAGTGAGTCGGCGGGAACAAAAACTGAAGCTTTCTTT

J gene: TRBJ1-1
clone size: few
V gene: TRBV27
D gene: -
CDR3 protein: CASRRVAGLSEAFF
CDR3 DNA: TGTGCCAGCAGGCGGGTGGCAGGGCTGTCTGAAGCTTTCTTT

J gene: TRBJ2-5
clone size: -
V gene: TRBV13
D gene: TRBD2
CDR3 protein: CASSSRLAGRETQYF
CDR3 DNA: TGTGCCAGCAGCTCTAGACTAGCGGGAAGGGAGACCCAGTACTTC

J gene: TRBJ1-2
clone size: -
V gene: TRBV19
D gene: TRBD1
CDR3 protein: CASSRDRDVYGYTF
CDR3 DNA: TGTGCCAGTAGCCGGGACAGGGATGTCTATGGCTACACCTTC

J gene: TRBJ2-1
clone size: once
V gene: TRBV9
D gene: -
CDR3 protein: CASSLLGREQFF
CDR3 DNA: TGTGCCAGCAGCCTGCTAGGGCGTGAGCAGTTCTTC

J gene: TRBJ2-1
clone size: -
V gene: TRBV5-1
D gene: -
CDR3 protein: CASSFSAGTYNEQFF
CDR3 DNA: TGCGCCAGCAGCTTTAGTGCGGGAACGTACAATGAGCAGTTCTTC

J gene: TRBJ1-4
clone size: -
V gene: TRBV5-4
D gene: -
CDR3 protein: CASSFGGRGEKLFF
CDR3 DNA: TGTGCCAGCAGCTTCGGTGGGAGAGGGGAAAAACTGTTTTTT

J gene: TRBJ2-3
clone size: -
V gene: TRBV7-9
D gene: TRBD2
CDR3 protein: CASTKRTSGSHTDTQYF
CDR3 DNA: TGTGCCAGCACCAAACGGACTAGCGGGAGCCACACAGATACGCAGTATTTT

J gene: TRBJ1-3
clone size: -
V gene: TRBV18
D gene: TRBD1
CDR3 protein: CASSLQGARDTIYF
CDR3 DNA: TGTGCCAGCTCACTGCAGGGGGCGCGGGACACCATATATTTT

J gene: TRBJ1-1
clone size: few
V gene: TRBV18
D gene: -
CDR3 protein: CASSPGGVRTEAFF
CDR3 DNA: TGTGCCAGCTCACCGGGGGGAGTTCGCACTGAAGCTTTCTTT

J gene: TRBJ2-3
clone size: -
V gene: TRBV1
D gene: -
CDR3 protein: CTSSQAPGEDTQYF
CDR3 DNA: TGCACCAGCAGCCAAGCCCCGGGGGAAGATACGCAGTATTTT

J gene: TRBJ2-6
clone size: -
V gene: TRBV29-1
D gene: -
CDR3 protein: CSVAPSGANVLTF
CDR3 DNA: TGCAGCGTCGCCCCATCTGGGGCCAACGTCCTGACTTTC

J gene: TRBJ2-1
clone size: once
V gene: TRBV9
D gene: -
CDR3 protein: CASSLRVDNEQFF
CDR3 DNA: TGTGCCAGCAGCCTGCGGGTTGACAATGAGCAGTTCTTC

J gene: TRBJ1-5
clone size: -
V gene: TRBV30
D gene: -
CDR3 protein: CAWSGDSNQPQHF
CDR3 DNA: TGTGCCTGGAGCGGGGATAGCAATCAGCCCCAGCATTTT

J gene: TRBJ2-5
clone size: -
V gene: TRBV7-9
D gene: -
CDR3 protein: CASTPVMRGETQYF
CDR3 DNA: TGTGCCAGCACCCCTGTTATGCGGGGAGAGACCCAGTACTTC

J gene: TRBJ2-4
clone size: -
V gene: TRBV21-1
D gene: -
CDR3 protein: CASSKETSGNIQYF
CDR3 DNA: TGTGCCAGCAGCAAAGAAACTAGCGGAAACATTCAGTACTTC

J gene: TRBJ2-7
clone size: -
V gene: TRBV25-1
D gene: -
CDR3 protein: CASSRGYEQYF
CDR3 DNA: TGTGCCAGCAGTCGAGGGTACGAGCAGTACTTC

J gene: TRBJ2-7
clone size: -
V gene: TRBV11-2
D gene: TRBD1
CDR3 protein: CASRTDRVGEQYF
CDR3 DNA: TGTGCCAGCAGAACGGACAGGGTGGGCGAGCAGTACTTC

J gene: TRBJ2-1
clone size: few
V gene: TRBV7-3
D gene: TRBD2
CDR3 protein: CASSLNGGGIYNEQFF
CDR3 DNA: TGTGCCAGCAGCTTAAATGGCGGGGGGATTTACAATGAGCAGTTCTTC

J gene: TRBJ2-3
clone size: -
V gene: TRBV5-1
D gene: TRBD2
CDR3 protein: CASSPSIRGDSTDTQYF
CDR3 DNA: TGCGCCAGCAGTCCTTCGATTCGGGGGGACAGCACAGATACGCAGTATTTT

J gene: TRBJ1-2
clone size: -
V gene: TRBV4-1
D gene: TRBD1
CDR3 protein: CASSQAGTGSNYGYTF
CDR3 DNA: TGCGCCAGCAGCCAAGCCGGGACAGGCTCCAACTATGGCTACACCTTC

J gene: TRBJ2-6
clone size: -
V gene: TRBV27
D gene: -
CDR3 protein: CASSSRAGVGANVLTF
CDR3 DNA: TGTGCCAGCAGCTCCCGCGCAGGGGTCGGGGCCAACGTCCTGACTTTC

J gene: TRBJ2-1
clone size: -
V gene: TRBV6-4
D gene: TRBD2
CDR3 protein: CASSVGTSGIDEQFF
CDR3 DNA: TGTGCCAGCAGTGTAGGGACTAGCGGGATAGATGAGCAGTTCTTC

J gene: TRBJ1-2
clone size: -
V gene: TRBV9
D gene: -
CDR3 protein: CASSVGESGNYGYTF
CDR3 DNA: TGTGCCAGCAGCGTTGGGGAGTCAGGGAACTATGGCTACACCTTC

J gene: TRBJ1-2
clone size: -
V gene: TRBV2
D gene: -
CDR3 protein: CASSVKGQTTTYGYTF
CDR3 DNA: TGTGCCAGCAGTGTAAAAGGGCAGACCACCACCTATGGCTACACCTTC

J gene: TRBJ2-3
clone size: -
V gene: TRBV7-9
D gene: -
CDR3 protein: CASSLGVPGDVTTDTQYF
CDR3 DNA: TGTGCCAGCAGCTTAGGGGTACCCGGGGACGTCACGACAGATACGCAGTATTTT

J gene: TRBJ2-7
clone size: medium-sized
V gene: TRBV7-2
D gene: TRBD2
CDR3 protein: CASSQNSGTRDYEQYF
CDR3 DNA: TGTGCCAGCAGCCAGAACTCCGGGACTAGAGACTACGAGCAGTACTTC

J gene: TRBJ1-3
clone size: few
V gene: TRBV7-9
D gene: -
CDR3 protein: CASSFSGSGNTIYF
CDR3 DNA: TGTGCCAGCAGCTTTTCTGGGTCTGGAAACACCATATATTTT

J gene: TRBJ1-6
clone size: once
V gene: TRBV4-3
D gene: -
CDR3 protein: CASSRTVKGSYNSPLHF
CDR3 DNA: TGCGCCAGCAGCCGGACCGTTAAAGGCTCCTATAATTCACCCCTCCACTTT

J gene: TRBJ2-2
clone size: -
V gene: TRBV5-1
D gene: TRBD2
CDR3 protein: CASRSGLAGANTGELFF
CDR3 DNA: TGCGCCAGCCGATCGGGACTAGCGGGAGCGAACACCGGGGAGCTGTTTTTT

J gene: TRBJ2-3
clone size: -
V gene: TRBV27
D gene: TRBD2
CDR3 protein: CASSLWSTSGITDTQYF
CDR3 DNA: TGTGCCAGCAGTTTATGGTCGACTAGCGGGATAACAGATACGCAGTATTTT

J gene: TRBJ2-5
clone size: once
V gene: TRBV28
D gene: TRBD1
CDR3 protein: CASATQGTGSQETQYF
CDR3 DNA: TGTGCCAGCGCAACTCAAGGGACAGGATCACAAGAGACCCAGTACTTC

J gene: TRBJ2-7
clone size: -
V gene: TRBV7-2
D gene: -
CDR3 protein: CASSLAGGLSYEQYF
CDR3 DNA: TGTGCCAGCAGCTTAGCGGGAGGACTCTCCTACGAGCAGTACTTC

J gene: TRBJ1-6
clone size: -
V gene: TRBV19
D gene: -
CDR3 protein: CASSIPSVGSSYNSPLHF
CDR3 DNA: TGTGCCAGTAGTATACCCTCCGTGGGTTCGTCCTATAATTCACCCCTCCACTTT

J gene: TRBJ2-5
clone size: -
V gene: TRBV5-4
D gene: -
CDR3 protein: CASSLTMDSQETQYF
CDR3 DNA: TGTGCCAGCAGCTTGACAATGGACAGCCAGGAGACCCAGTACTTC